This TCR beta chain is drawn from a study of cytomegalovirus exposure and HLA in healthy donors. Turning to this clone: Its antigen remains unknown.

Trimming removed 0 bases at V and 2 bases at J, with 8 bases between. Per germline, CDR1 SGDLS and CDR2 YYNGEE. There are 14 residues in the CDR3. Study-wide results and caveats: In vitro work confirmed that a few CMV-associated chains recognize CMV antigens. Reported performance of the classifier showed diagnosis of cytomegalovirus status with high specificity and sensitivity.

Use of 60 Vbeta and 13 Jbeta primers characterized the PCR. Some clones are missing from TCRdb's copy, which holds only in-frame ones; the method was immunoSEQ multiplex PCR. Here the sample spans roughly 150,000 clones, roughly 87% being singletons. The chain couples TRBV9 to TRBJ1-2, with D unclear. The receptor was isolated from a man aged 45-65 years in good health and CMV-seropositive. Sequencing used PBMCs. CDR3 bases: TGTGCCAGCAGCGTAGGACTTACAAACTATGGCTACACCTTC. Encoded protein: CASSVGLTNYGYTF.